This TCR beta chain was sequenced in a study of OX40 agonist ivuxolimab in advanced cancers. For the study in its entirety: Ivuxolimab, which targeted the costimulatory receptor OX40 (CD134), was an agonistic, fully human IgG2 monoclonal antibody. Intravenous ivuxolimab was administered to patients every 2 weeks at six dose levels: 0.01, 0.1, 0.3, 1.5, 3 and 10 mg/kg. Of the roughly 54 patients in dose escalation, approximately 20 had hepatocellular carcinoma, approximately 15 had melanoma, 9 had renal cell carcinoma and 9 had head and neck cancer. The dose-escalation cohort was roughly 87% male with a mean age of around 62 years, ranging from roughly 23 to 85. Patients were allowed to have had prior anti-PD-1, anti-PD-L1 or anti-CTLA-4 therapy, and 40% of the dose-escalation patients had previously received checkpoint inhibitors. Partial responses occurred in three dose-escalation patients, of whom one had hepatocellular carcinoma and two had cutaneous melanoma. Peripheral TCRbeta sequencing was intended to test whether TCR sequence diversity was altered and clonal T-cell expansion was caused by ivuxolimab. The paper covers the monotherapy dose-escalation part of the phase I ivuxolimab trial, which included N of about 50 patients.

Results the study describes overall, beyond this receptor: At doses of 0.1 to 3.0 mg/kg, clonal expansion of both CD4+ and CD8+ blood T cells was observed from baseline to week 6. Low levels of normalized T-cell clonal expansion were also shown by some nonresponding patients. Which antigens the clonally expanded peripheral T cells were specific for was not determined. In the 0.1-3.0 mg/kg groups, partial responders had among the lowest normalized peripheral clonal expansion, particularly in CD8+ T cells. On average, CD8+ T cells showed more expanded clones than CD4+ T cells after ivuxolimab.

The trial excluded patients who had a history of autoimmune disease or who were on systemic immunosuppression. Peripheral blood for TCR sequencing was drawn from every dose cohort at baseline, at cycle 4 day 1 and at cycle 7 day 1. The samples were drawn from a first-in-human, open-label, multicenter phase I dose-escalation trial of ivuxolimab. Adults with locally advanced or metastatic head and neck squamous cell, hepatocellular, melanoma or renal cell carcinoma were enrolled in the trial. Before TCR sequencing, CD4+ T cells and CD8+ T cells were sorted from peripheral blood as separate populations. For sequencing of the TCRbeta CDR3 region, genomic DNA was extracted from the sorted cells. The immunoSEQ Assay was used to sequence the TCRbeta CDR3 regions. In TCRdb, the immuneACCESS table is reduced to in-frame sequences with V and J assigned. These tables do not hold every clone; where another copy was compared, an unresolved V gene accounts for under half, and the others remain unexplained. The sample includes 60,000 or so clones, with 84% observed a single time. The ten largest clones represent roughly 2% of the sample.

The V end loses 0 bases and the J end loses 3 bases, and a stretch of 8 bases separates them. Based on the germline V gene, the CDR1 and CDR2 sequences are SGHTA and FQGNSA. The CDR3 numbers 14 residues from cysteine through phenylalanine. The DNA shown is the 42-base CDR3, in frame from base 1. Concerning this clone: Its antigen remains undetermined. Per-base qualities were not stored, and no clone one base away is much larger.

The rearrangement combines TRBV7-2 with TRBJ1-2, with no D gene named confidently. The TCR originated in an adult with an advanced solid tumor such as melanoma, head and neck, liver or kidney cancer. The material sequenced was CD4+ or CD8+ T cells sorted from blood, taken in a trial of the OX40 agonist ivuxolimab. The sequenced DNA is TGTGCCAGCAGCTTAGCACGGAGCCACTATGGCTACACCTTC. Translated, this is CASSLARSHYGYTF.